This T cell receptor (beta chain) was captured by sequencing in a study of cytomegalovirus exposure and HLA in healthy donors. Germline V gene sequence: CDR1 GTSNPN, CDR2 SVGIG (reference sequence). CDR3 length: 12 residues. The V and J ends lost 3 bases and 4 bases respectively, with 9 bases between them. Primers included in the PCR were 60 Vbeta and 13 Jbeta primers. Clones were read by immunoSEQ multiplex PCR, and TCRdb kept only the in-frame ones, dropping some. Of about 180,000 clones listed, 76% are singletons. The chain recombines TRBV30 with TRBJ1-2; D unclear. The receptor was isolated from a man between 18 and 35 years old in good health and CMV-seronegative. The material sequenced was PBMCs. The CDR3, as DNA: TGTGCCTGGAGCACAGCCCGCTATGGCTACACCTTC. Protein product: CAWSTARYGYTF.